Below are 25 T cell receptor beta chains sequenced from a single sample in a study of cytomegalovirus exposure and HLA in healthy donors. 60 Vbeta and 13 Jbeta primers were used in PCR. Libraries were prepared by immunoSEQ multiplex PCR; TCRdb keeps only in-frame clonotypes and omits some of them. The table lists more than 90,000 clones, 76% of them singletons. Sequencing input: PBMCs. The receptors stem from a man between 40 and 49 years old in good health and CMV-seronegative.

CDR3 coding DNA: TGTGCCAGCAGCGGATCAACCGGACTAGCGGGGGGTAATGAGCAGTTCTTC. Translation: CASSGSTGLAGGNEQFF. The rearrangement links TRBV13 to TRBJ2-1; 14 bases match TRBD2. CDR1 PRHDT and CDR2 FYEKMQ come from the germline V gene (reference sequence). There are 17 residues in the CDR3. The V gene end was trimmed by 5 bases and the J gene end by 7 bases; junction bases not matched to a gene: 10.

V and J are TRBV4-1 and TRBJ1-4, with TRBD1 matching over 8 bases. Germline CDR1 MGHRA, CDR2 YSYEKL. The trim removed 3 bases at V and 8 bases at J, leaving 5 bases unmatched. The CDR3 is 14 residues long. The CDR3 DNA sequence: TGCGCCAGCAGCCATTCAGACAGGGGAGAAAAACTGTTTTTT. As protein: CASSHSDRGEKLFF.

The genes are TRBV2 and TRBJ2-7, with TRBD2 matching over 7 bases. The CDR3 spans 15 residues. With 3 bases clipped from V and 6 bases from J, the junction kept 11 bases outside the gene matches. From germline, CDR1 is SNHLY and CDR2 FYNNEI. The DNA of the CDR3 is TGTGCCAGCAGTGATGGGAGACTAGCCCCGGGCGAGCAGTACTTC. The encoded protein is CASSDGRLAPGEQYF.

The V call is TRBV27, the J call TRBJ1-1; D may be TRBD1 (5 bases). The CDR3 consists of 14 residues. Germline V gene lookup returns CDR1 MNHEY and CDR2 SMNVEV (reference sequence). V dropped 6 bases and J dropped 1 base, with 12 bases sitting between them. The CDR3, as DNA: TGTGCCAGCAGATCAGGGATTCCGAACACTGAAGCTTTCTTT. Translating it yields CASRSGIPNTEAFF.

V usage is TRBV30 and J usage is TRBJ2-1; 12 bases map to TRBD2. This CDR3 has 14 residues. J lost 9 bases, V lost 5 bases, and 8 bases had no gene match. Germline V lookup: CDR1 GTSNPN, CDR2 SVGIG (reference sequence). The CDR3 DNA sequence: TGTGCCTGGCTCCCTAGCGGGGGGGCACGTGAGCAGTTCTTC. Translated, it gives CAWLPSGGAREQFF. The complete variable domain, with remaining parts taken from reference TRBV30 and TRBJ2-1, reads SQTIHQWPATLVQPVGSPLSLECTVEGTSNPNLYWYRQAAGRGLQLLFYSVGIGQISSEVPQNLSASRPQDRQFILSSKKLLLSDSGFYLCAWLPSGGAREQFFGPGTRLTVL.

The chain's CDR3 is CASSPPTGGHGYTF. In nucleotides, the CDR3 is TGTGCCAGCAGTCCCCCGACAGGGGGGCATGGCTACACCTTC. The gene calls are TRBV6-6 and TRBJ1-2; 9 bases agree with TRBD1. The CDR3 runs 14 residues. CDR1 is MNHNY and CDR2 is SVGAGI in the germline V gene (reference sequence). Germline trimming cut 5 bases from V and 6 bases from J; bases unmatched to any gene: 7.

V and J are TRBV5-1 and TRBJ2-5; D might be TRBD1 (6 bases). The V end lost 3 bases, the J end lost 3 bases, and 18 bases lay between the germline ends. CDR3 length: 16 amino acids. CDR1 is SGHRS and CDR2 is YFSETQ in the germline V gene. The CDR3 DNA reads TGCGCCAGCAGCTCGTACCCGGGACAAACTAAAGAGACCCAGTACTTC. Translated: CASSSYPGQTKETQYF.

The rearrangement joins TRBV9 to TRBJ1-2; no clear D gene. Trimming left V 0 bases short and J 6 bases short, with 12 bases between. CDR1 and CDR2 from the germline V gene are SGDLS and YYNGEE. This CDR3 is 14 amino acids long. Here the CDR3 DNA reads TGTGCCAGCAGCGTAGCGGCGGCAGTAGATGGCTACACCTTC. Protein product: CASSVAAAVDGYTF.

The chain has TRBV11-2 and TRBJ2-7, with TRBD1 matching 10 bases. The CDR3 loop spans 15 amino acids. The V gene end was trimmed by 5 bases and the J gene end by 3 bases; junction bases not matched to a gene: 7. The germline gives CDR1 SGHAT, CDR2 FQNNGV. The CDR3: CASSESGTGVYEQYF. For the CDR3, the DNA is TGTGCCAGCAGCGAAAGCGGGACAGGGGTCTACGAGCAGTACTTC.

The chain links TRBV5-1 to TRBJ1-1; perhaps TRBD1 as D (5 bases). This CDR3 spans 15 amino acids. The ends were cut back, 3 bases at V and 6 bases at J, with 18 bases in the middle. The V gene's germline CDR1 is SGHRS and CDR2 YFSETQ. CDR3 amino acids: CASSWGVGGGAEAFF. The CDR3 region has the DNA TGCGCCAGCAGCTGGGGGGTGGGGGGAGGCGCTGAAGCTTTCTTT.

The CDR3 DNA reads TGTGCCAGCAGCTTCGATCAGCGGGGGGGCCCGGAGACCCAGTACTTC. This translates into CASSFDQRGGPETQYF. V usage is TRBV5-4 and J usage is TRBJ2-5; the match to TRBD2 covers 10 bases. The V segment lost 2 bases and the J segment 5 bases; nucleotides outside the gene matches: 9. CDR3 length equals 16 residues. Per germline, CDR1 SGHNT and CDR2 YYREEE (reference sequence).

The gene calls are TRBV10-1 and TRBJ2-5; 7 positions agree with TRBD1. Germline CDR1 reads WNHNN; CDR2 reads SYGVQD (reference sequence). The CDR3 runs 15 residues. V shed 5 bases, J shed 5 bases, and the junction held 11 bases outside the gene matches. The DNA of the CDR3 is TGCGCCAGCAGTTCGGACAGGCTAGGAGAGGAGACCCAGTACTTC. It is translated as CASSSDRLGEETQYF.

The V gene is TRBV29-1, the J gene TRBJ2-5, with D possibly TRBD1 on 6 matching bases. Trimming took 5 bases from V and 4 from J, leaving 11 bases between them. The CDR3 contains 12 residues. Germline CDR1 SQVTM, CDR2 ANQGSEA. CDR3 loop: CSVSGGAETQYF. As DNA, the CDR3 is TGCAGCGTTTCTGGGGGCGCAGAGACCCAGTACTTC.

The chain is built from TRBV10-3 and TRBJ2-2; the D gene is possibly TRBD2 (6 bases). This CDR3 comprises 15 residues. V was pared by 8 bases and J by 7 bases, with 20 bases between. Germline CDR1 ENHRY, CDR2 SYGVKD. The CDR3 DNA follows: TGTGCCATCGGGTCAACGGAGCGGGCGGTCGGGGAGCTGTTTTTT. Translated, it gives CAIGSTERAVGELFF.

This clone was found a few times. This chain uses TRBV7-9 with TRBJ2-6, with D unclear. This CDR3 comprises 17 residues. The ends were cut back, 3 bases at V and 0 bases at J, with 12 bases in the middle. CDR1 SEHNR and CDR2 FQNEAQ come from the germline V gene (reference sequence). CDR3 in amino acids: CASSLTTSLSGANVLTF. The CDR3 DNA follows: TGTGCCAGCAGCTTGACGACTTCTCTCTCTGGGGCCAACGTCCTGACTTTC.

This rearrangement joins TRBV30 to TRBJ1-4; D gene uncertain. The CDR3 sequence is 13 residues long. Trimming removed 1 base from V and 4 bases from J, with 7 bases in between. Germline CDR1 is GTSNPN and CDR2 is SVGIG (reference sequence). The CDR3 sequence is CAWSAGYNEKLFF. CDR3 nucleotides: TGTGCCTGGAGTGCGGGTTATAATGAAAAACTGTTTTTT.

This clone has only a few counts. J is TRBJ2-1 and V is TRBV4-2; 8 bases line up with TRBD2. Losses at the gene ends were 2 bases for V and 5 bases for J; bases not matched to a gene: 11. Germline V gives CDR1 LGHNA, CDR2 YNFKEQ. This CDR3 comprises 17 residues. In DNA, the CDR3 is TGTGCCAGCAGCCAACCGCCGGGGCGGGGGGCCCACAATGAGCAGTTCTTC. It is translated as CASSQPPGRGAHNEQFF.

The chain carries TRBV19 and TRBJ2-1, with 11 positions matching TRBD2. Trimming at V came to 9 bases and at J to 6 bases, leaving 7 bases not matched to a gene. The V gene's germline CDR1 is LNHDA and CDR2 SQIVND (reference sequence). The CDR3 contains 14 residues. CDR3 coding DNA: TGTGCCAGCCGTACTAGCGGGGGCTCCAATGAGCAGTTCTTC. Its protein is CASRTSGGSNEQFF.

The CDR3 loop is CAWNRDREAAFF. The CDR3 DNA reads TGTGCCTGGAATCGAGACAGGGAGGCCGCTTTCTTT. The rearrangement links TRBV30 to TRBJ1-1; 7 bases are a match to TRBD1. Germline V gene data show CDR1 as GTSNPN and CDR2 as SVGIG (reference sequence). V gave up 4 bases and J gave up 11 bases; unmatched junction bases: 10. This CDR3 spans 12 amino acids.

The chain joins TRBV5-8 to TRBJ2-1; 7 bases are shared with TRBD1. V shed 1 base and J 8 bases; nucleotides not matched to a gene: 6. The CDR3 covers 14 residues. Germline V lookup: CDR1 SGHTS, CDR2 YDEGEE. CDR3 nucleotides: TGTGCCAGCAGCTTGAGAGGGGGCCGGGATGAGCAGTTCTTC. It specifies CASSLRGGRDEQFF.

The genes are TRBV28 and TRBJ1-4, with D perhaps TRBD1 (5 bases). Trimming left V 6 bases short and J 8 bases short, with 19 bases between. Per germline, CDR1 MDHEN and CDR2 SYDVKM. The CDR3 spans 15 residues. CDR3 residues: CASSRTRGMGEKLFF. CDR3 sequence (DNA): TGTGCCAGCAGCCGGACCCGGGGGATGGGGGAAAAACTGTTTTTT.

This clone was counted once. This chain uses TRBV7-9 with TRBJ2-3; 13 positions agree with TRBD2. The germline gives CDR1 SEHNR, CDR2 FQNEAQ (reference sequence). The CDR3 consists of 16 residues. Unmatched junction bases numbered 3, after V lost 4 bases and J lost 2 bases. CDR3 bases: TGTGCCAGCAGCTCCGGGACTAGCGGGGTCACAGATACGCAGTATTTT. Its translation: CASSSGTSGVTDTQYF.

This chain uses TRBV5-1 with TRBJ1-5, with TRBD1 matching 8 bases. V dropped 5 bases and J dropped 3; count of bases not matched to a gene: 7. The CDR3 runs to 15 residues. Germline loops: CDR1 SGHRS, CDR2 YFSETQ. The CDR3 DNA follows: TGCGCCAGCAGGTTGACAGGGGAGTCCAATCAGCCCCAGCATTTT. It yields the protein CASRLTGESNQPQHF.

The chain links TRBV7-9 to TRBJ1-3, with TRBD1 identical over 7 bases. The CDR3 spans 15 residues. V lost 5 bases and J lost 2; bases outside the gene matches: 6. Looked up from germline, CDR1 is SEHNR and CDR2 is FQNEAQ (reference sequence). CDR3 region: CASSTDREAGNTIYF. CDR3 DNA sequence: TGTGCCAGCAGCACCGACAGGGAGGCTGGAAACACCATATATTTT.

The count of this clone is one. The chain couples TRBV2 to TRBJ1-2, with TRBD1 identical over 8 bases. The length of the CDR3 is 16 residues. Germline V gene data show CDR1 as SNHLY and CDR2 as FYNNEI. V lost 6 bases, J lost 5 bases, and 14 bases stayed unmatched. The CDR3 loop reads CASSERTGLGCYGYTF. The CDR3, as DNA: TGTGCCAGCAGCGAAAGGACAGGGCTAGGATGTTATGGCTACACCTTC. Using reference TRBV2 and TRBJ1-2 for the parts outside the CDR3, the full variable domain is EPEVTQTPSHQVTQMGQEVILRCVPISNHLYFYWYRQILGQKVEFLVSFYNNEISEKSEIFDDQFSVERPDGSNFTLKIRSTKLEDSAMYFCASSERTGLGCYGYTFGSGTRLTVV.